This T cell receptor (beta chain) was recorded in a study of regulatory T cells in long-lasting Graves disease. Overall study results and limits: The study found persistent patients shared more public clonotypes (around 2,500) than new patients (about 890).

This clonotype was picked up many times. Its antigen is not known. Sequencing libraries for TCR beta were prepared with iRepertoire HTBI primers and Arm-PCR of CDR3 regions. Via MiXCR, TCRdb re-called the multiplex PCR reads, giving one row per CDR3 protein. The table lists roughly 320,000 distinct CDR3 sequences, 15% to 20% of them singletons. The time point: newly diagnosed GD, antithyroid drugs for less than 3 months. Following extraction of RNA from PBMCs, that RNA was used to make the TCR library. V was trimmed by 4 bases and J by 7 bases, leaving 11 bases between them. Germline V lookup: CDR1 SGHTA, CDR2 FQGNSA. The CDR3 length is 12 residues. These data also formed part of another study, on T cells in Graves' hyperthyroidism and ophthalmopathy.

V and J are TRBV7-2 and TRBJ2-7; D call uncertain. The sample in question was peripheral blood mononuclear cells (PBMCs), obtained at new diagnosis, from a patient treated with antithyroid drugs. This sequence originates from a man aged 35-49 years with Graves disease. CDR3 DNA: TGTGCCAGCAGCTGGGCGGTGCGTGAGCAGTACTTC. Protein sequence: CASSWAVREQYF.